The clone carrying this TCR beta chain was seen only a few times. The antigen is unknown. TCRdb re-called the 5' RACE reads through MiXCR, storing one row per CDR3 protein. The sample holds about 110,000 distinct CDR3 sequences, over 15% seen once. The data were taken from a study of T-cell memory formation after mild COVID-19. About the research overall: The TCR clusters were mostly specific to one donor.

In germline, CDR1 is SQVTM, CDR2 ANQGSEA. The V end was cut by 0 bases, the J end by 8 bases, with 8 bases between. The CDR3 spans 12 residues. Overall study findings and caveats: Memory from before infection featured some responding clones, which suggests cross-reactive memory joined. CD4/CD8 balance held among clones contracting day 15 to 85, and later expanders leaned CD4+.

The chain combines TRBV29-1 with TRBJ2-1; D is unclear. This receptor was identified in an adult woman who had mild COVID-19 (a few samples of this study predate the infection). Cell type and time point are not known. The sequenced sample consisted of PBMCs or a T cell subset sorted from them (not recorded which). The CDR3 nucleotides are TGCAGCGTTGAAGATCGAGACGATGAGCAGTTCTTC. Its protein product is CSVEDRDDEQFF.